Included here is one T cell receptor (beta chain) sequence, with context. This clonotype has a handful of counts. The clone's antigen remains unknown. No per-base quality is available; no much larger clone lies one base away. Inclusive of the bounding cysteine and phenylalanine, the CDR3 is 16 residues long. Only the CDR3 portion is preserved as DNA: 48 bases, with reading frame beginning at the first base. CDR1 and CDR2, looked up from the germline V gene, are SGHVS and FQNEAQ. V lost 2 bases and J lost 0 bases; the stretch between them is 12 bases long. The entry originates in a study of HIV-infected patients and healthy controls (dated by TCRdb to between 2013 and 2015). The library was made by 5' RACE. TCRdb shows the sequencer as Illumina MiSeq. TCRdb reprocessing: public reads trimmed at Q25 with fastp, clones called with MiXCR, in-frame beta chains kept. Each record represents a unique CDR3 protein, reported with the most common genes and DNA among its rows. This sample holds about 67,000 distinct CDR3 sequences; about 15% were observed only once. Of the sample, around 6% falls within the top ten clones.

Sequenced input: CD4+ T cells from blood. The chain is made from TRBV7-8 and TRBJ2-3, and the D gene may be TRBD2, 6 bases matching. This sequence was found in a human donor in good health. The DNA is as follows: TGTGCCAGCAGCTTAAGGCCCGGGACTAGCACAGATACGCAGTATTTT. This is translated as CASSLRPGTSTDTQYF. The CDR3, completed at both ends by the reference TRBV7-8 and TRBJ2-3 genes, gives the full variable domain GAGVSQSPRYKVAKRGQDVALRCDPISGHVSLFWYQQALGQGPEFLTYFQNEAQLDKSGLPSDRFFAERPEGSVSTLKIQRTQQEDSAVYLCASSLRPGTSTDTQYFGPGTRLTVL.